What follows is one T cell receptor beta chain and its context. Its antigen is as yet unknown. The genomic DNA of each subset was split evenly across several immunoSEQ plates. Original data processing: Without quality scores, immunoSEQ junctional reads could not be filtered like full-length reads. Clones were read by immunoSEQ multiplex PCR, and TCRdb kept only the in-frame ones, dropping some. V and J calls and clone size are as listed in that table; D and trimming were resolved from the DNA. This repertoire shows around 1.6 million clones, under 99% found once; its top ten account for roughly 0.4%. The V and J ends lost 2 bases and 3 bases respectively, with 20 bases between them. This CDR3 is built from 18 residues. Germline V gene sequence: CDR1 SGHKS, CDR2 YYEKEE (reference sequence). These data come from a study of shared clonotypes between healthy human individuals. Study outcomes and limitations: Among non-shared clonotypes, generation probabilities were lower than among those shared by all four donors. It was only blood that was sampled, and tissue repertoires likely differ.

This clonotype was sampled from a man aged 25-45 years in good health. The sample comprised naive CD4+ T cells sorted from blood. Subset noted: CD45RA+ positively selected. The chain joins TRBV5-5 to TRBJ2-2; D gene ambiguous. In nucleotides, the CDR3 is TGTGCCAGCAGCTTAAAGTTGGCGTCTGGGGATGACACCGGGGAGCTGTTTTTT. Protein product: CASSLKLASGDDTGELFF.